This TCR beta chain derives from a study of blood T cell repertoires in COVID-19. Study in general: Acute and convalescent COVID-19 specimens originated in the United States, Italy and Spain. Nucleic acid was either cDNA or gDNA, and it came from T cells, B-cell-depleted T cells, or PBMCs.

This CDR3 is built from 16 residues. V was cut by 5 bases and J by 0 bases, with 15 bases left in between. Germline loops: CDR1 SGHVS, CDR2 FNYEAQ. Under the authors' procedure: Reference gene primer amplification gave estimated nucleated cell counts. The protocol was immunoSEQ multiplex PCR, while the TCRdb copy is restricted to in-frame clones and leaves out a portion. Clonal size and the V and J genes are those of that table, whereas D and trimming came from the DNA. The sample records 100,000 to 120,000 clones, approximately 82% being singletons. The chain is built from TRBV7-6 and TRBJ2-3; tentative D call: TRBD2 (6 bases). The sample comprised peripheral blood. The receptor was isolated from a woman aged 80 or over with acute or convalescent COVID-19. The DNA for the CDR3 is TGTGCCAGCAGCAGGTGGACTACTCCAAGCACAGATACGCAGTATTTT. Its translation: CASSRWTTPSTDTQYF.